The TCR beta chain described here comes from a study of OX40 agonist ivuxolimab in advanced cancers. The V end was cut by 4 bases, the J end by 8 bases, with 12 bases between. CDR1 and CDR2 from the germline V gene are LNHDA and SQIVND (reference sequence). The CDR3 is made up of 13 amino acids. Study-level findings and limits: Clonal expansion was seen in CD4+ and CD8+ blood T cells by week 6 at 0.1 to 3.0 mg/kg.

TCRdb's table, derived via immunoSEQ multiplex PCR, lists solely in-frame clones and lacks some. The sample carries 30,000 to 45,000 clones, roughly 69% recorded once. Autoimmune disease history or systemic immunosuppression disqualified patients. Concerning this clone itself: Its antigen is as yet unknown.

The sample was CD4+ or CD8+ T cells sorted from blood, taken in a trial of the OX40 agonist ivuxolimab. V gene TRBV19 combines with J gene TRBJ1-5; D is perhaps TRBD1 (5 bases). The sequence was collected from an adult with an advanced solid tumor such as melanoma, head and neck, liver or kidney cancer. CDR3 region: CASSNQGWEPQHF. The CDR3 nucleotides are TGTGCCAGTAGTAATCAGGGTTGGGAGCCCCAGCATTTT.